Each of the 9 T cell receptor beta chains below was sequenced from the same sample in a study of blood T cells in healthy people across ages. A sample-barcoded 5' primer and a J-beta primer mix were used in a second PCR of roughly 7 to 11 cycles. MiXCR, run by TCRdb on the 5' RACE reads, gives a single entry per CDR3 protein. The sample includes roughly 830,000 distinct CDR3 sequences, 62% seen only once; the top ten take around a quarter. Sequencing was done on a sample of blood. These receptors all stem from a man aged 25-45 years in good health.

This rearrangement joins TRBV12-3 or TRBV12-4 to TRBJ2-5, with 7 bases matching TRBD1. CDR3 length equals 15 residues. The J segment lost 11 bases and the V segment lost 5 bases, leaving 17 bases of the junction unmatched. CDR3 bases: TGTGCCAGCAGTCAAACCCAGACAGGGCACAATGAGCAGTACTTC. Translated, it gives CASSQTQTGHNEQYF.

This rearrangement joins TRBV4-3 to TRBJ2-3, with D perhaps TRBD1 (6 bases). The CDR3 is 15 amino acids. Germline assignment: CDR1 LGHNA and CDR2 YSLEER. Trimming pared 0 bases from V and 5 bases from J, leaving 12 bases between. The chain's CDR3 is CASSQEMGAQDTQYF. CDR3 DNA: TGCGCCAGCAGCCAAGAGATGGGGGCTCAAGATACGCAGTATTTT.

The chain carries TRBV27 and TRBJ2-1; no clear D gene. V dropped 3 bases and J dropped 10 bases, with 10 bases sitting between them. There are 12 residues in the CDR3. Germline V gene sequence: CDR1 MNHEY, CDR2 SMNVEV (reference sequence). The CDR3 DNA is TGTGCCAGCAGTTTCTTGACCCAAGAGCAGTTCTTC. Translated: CASSFLTQEQFF.

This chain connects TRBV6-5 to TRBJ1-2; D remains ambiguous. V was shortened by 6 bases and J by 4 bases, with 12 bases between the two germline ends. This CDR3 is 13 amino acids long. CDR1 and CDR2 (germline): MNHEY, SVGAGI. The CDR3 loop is CASRHDTGYGYTF. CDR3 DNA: TGTGCCAGCAGACACGACACGGGCTATGGCTACACCTTC.

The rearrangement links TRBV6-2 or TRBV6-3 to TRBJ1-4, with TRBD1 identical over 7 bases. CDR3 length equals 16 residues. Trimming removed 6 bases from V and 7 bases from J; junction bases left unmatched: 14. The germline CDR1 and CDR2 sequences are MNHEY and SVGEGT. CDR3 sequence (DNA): TGTGCCAGCAGAACAAGGTCTGCGACAGGGAGTGAAAAACTGTTTTTT. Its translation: CASRTRSATGSEKLFF.

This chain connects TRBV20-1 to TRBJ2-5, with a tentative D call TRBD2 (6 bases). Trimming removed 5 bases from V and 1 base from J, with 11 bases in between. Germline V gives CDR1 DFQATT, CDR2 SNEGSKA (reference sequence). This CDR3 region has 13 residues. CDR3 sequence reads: CSAVPGAQETQYF. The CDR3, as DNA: TGCAGTGCTGTGCCGGGAGCCCAAGAGACCCAGTACTTC.

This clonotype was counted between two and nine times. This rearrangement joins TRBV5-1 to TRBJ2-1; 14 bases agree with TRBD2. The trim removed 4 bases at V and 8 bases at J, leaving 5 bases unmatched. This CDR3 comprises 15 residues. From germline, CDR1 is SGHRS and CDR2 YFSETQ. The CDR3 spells CASSNGLAGGYEQFF. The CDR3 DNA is TGCGCCAGCAGCAACGGACTAGCGGGGGGATATGAGCAGTTCTTC.

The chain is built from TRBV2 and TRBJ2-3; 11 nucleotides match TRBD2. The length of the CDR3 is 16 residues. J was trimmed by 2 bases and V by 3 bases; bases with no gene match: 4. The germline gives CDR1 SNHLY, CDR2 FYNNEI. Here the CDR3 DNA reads TGTGCCAGCAGTGAGACTAGCGGGGACCCCACAGATACGCAGTATTTT. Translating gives CASSETSGDPTDTQYF.

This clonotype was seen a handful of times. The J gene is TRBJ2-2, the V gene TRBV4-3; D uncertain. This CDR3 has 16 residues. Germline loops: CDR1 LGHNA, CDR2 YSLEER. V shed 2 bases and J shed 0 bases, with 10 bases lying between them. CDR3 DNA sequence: TGCGCCAGCAGCCAAAGTCCGATGACGAACACCGGGGAGCTGTTTTTT. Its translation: CASSQSPMTNTGELFF.